This record covers a single T cell receptor (beta chain). This specimen belongs to a study of blood T cell repertoires in COVID-19. Study information: The United States, Italy and Spain supplied acute and convalescent COVID-19 samples.

Germline values: CDR1 MNHEY, CDR2 SMNVEV (reference sequence). V was shortened by 3 bases and J by 5 bases, with 13 bases between the two germline ends. This CDR3 spans 14 amino acids. TCRdb keeps only in-frame clones here, not all; method: immunoSEQ multiplex PCR. This table has about 86,000 clones, roughly 89% appearing once. V is TRBV27 and J is TRBJ2-5; D is perhaps TRBD1 (6 bases). The TCR was taken from a woman aged 45 to 65 with acute COVID-19. The source material was PBMCs or T cells enriched from blood (not recorded which). CDR3 loop: CASSLNRAAETQYF. CDR3 nucleotide sequence: TGTGCCAGCAGTTTGAACAGGGCTGCGGAGACCCAGTACTTC.